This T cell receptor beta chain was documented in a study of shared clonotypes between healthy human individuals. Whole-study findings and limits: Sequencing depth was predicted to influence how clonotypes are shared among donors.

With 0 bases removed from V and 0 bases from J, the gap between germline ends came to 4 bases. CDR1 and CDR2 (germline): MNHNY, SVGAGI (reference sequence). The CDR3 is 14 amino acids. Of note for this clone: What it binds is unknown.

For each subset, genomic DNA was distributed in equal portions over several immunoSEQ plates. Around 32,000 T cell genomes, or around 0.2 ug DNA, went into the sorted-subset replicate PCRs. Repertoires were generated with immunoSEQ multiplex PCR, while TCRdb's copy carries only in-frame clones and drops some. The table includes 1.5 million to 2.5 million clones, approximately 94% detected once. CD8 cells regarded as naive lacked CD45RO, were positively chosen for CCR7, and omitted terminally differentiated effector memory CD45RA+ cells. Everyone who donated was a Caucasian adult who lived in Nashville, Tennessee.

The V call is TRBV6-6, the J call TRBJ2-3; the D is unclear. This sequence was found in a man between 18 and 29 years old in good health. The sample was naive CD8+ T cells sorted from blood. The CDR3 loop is CASSYSVSTDTQYF. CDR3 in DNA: TGTGCCAGCAGTTACTCGGTGAGCACAGATACGCAGTATTTT.